One sample yielded the 4 T cell receptor beta chains listed below, sequenced in a study of blood T cells in healthy people across ages. Next came a second PCR, run for roughly 6 to 11 cycles, which used a sample-barcoded 5' primer along with a J-beta primer mix. A single record per CDR3 protein comes from TCRdb applying MiXCR to the 5' RACE reads. The table shows 550,000 to 750,000 distinct CDR3 sequences, with roughly 21% occurring only once. Sequences were obtained from blood. The receptor set was obtained from a man between 65 and 85 years old in good health.

This clonotype showed up just a few times. At one of its ends the junction is not consistent with the germline gene, which may arise from a read error. The genes are TRBV7-2 and TRBJ1-1; 10 nucleotides agree with TRBD1. Per germline, CDR1 SGHTA and CDR2 FQGNSA. CDR3 length equals 14 residues. Here the CDR3 DNA reads TGTGCCAGCAACTTAGCGGGACAGGGGACTGAAGCTTTCTTT. Protein: CASNLAGQGTEAFF.

Remarks on this clonotype: The junction departs from the called germline gene at one end, perhaps through a read error. The genes are TRBV20-1 and TRBJ1-5, with D perhaps TRBD1 (5 bases). The CDR3 has 15 residues. Per germline, CDR1 DFQATT and CDR2 SNEGSKA (reference sequence). CDR3 sequence: CSARGHNTGNQPQHF. DNA of the CDR3: TGCAGTGCGAGAGGACACAATACCGGTAATCAGCCCCAGCATTTT.

This clonotype was picked up a small number of times. This chain uses TRBV5-6 with TRBJ2-7; 8 bases map to TRBD1. V gave up 3 bases and J gave up 3 bases; unmatched junction bases: 8. Germline V gene data show CDR1 as SGHDT and CDR2 as YYEEEE. The CDR3 loop spans 15 amino acids. The CDR3 reads CASSSGQGPFYEQYF. The CDR3 bases are TGTGCCAGCAGCTCAGGACAGGGCCCCTTCTACGAGCAGTACTTC. The full variable domain, in which reference TRBV5-6 and TRBJ2-7 provide the parts outside the CDR3, is DAGVTQSPTHLIKTRGQQVTLRCSPKSGHDTVSWYQQALGQGPQFIFQYYEEEERQRGNFPDRFSGHQFPNYSSELNVNALLLGDSALYLCASSSGQGPFYEQYFGPGTRLTVT.

The chain links TRBV11-3 to TRBJ2-1, with 9 bases aligning to TRBD2. The CDR3 consists of 18 residues. The J segment lost 0 bases and the V segment lost 5 bases, leaving 11 bases of the junction unmatched. Germline lookup yields CDR1 SGHNT and CDR2 YENEEA. CDR3 in amino acids: CASSPAAGGVSSYNEQFF. DNA for the CDR3: TGTGCCAGCAGCCCGGCGGCGGGAGGGGTTAGCTCCTACAATGAGCAGTTCTTC.